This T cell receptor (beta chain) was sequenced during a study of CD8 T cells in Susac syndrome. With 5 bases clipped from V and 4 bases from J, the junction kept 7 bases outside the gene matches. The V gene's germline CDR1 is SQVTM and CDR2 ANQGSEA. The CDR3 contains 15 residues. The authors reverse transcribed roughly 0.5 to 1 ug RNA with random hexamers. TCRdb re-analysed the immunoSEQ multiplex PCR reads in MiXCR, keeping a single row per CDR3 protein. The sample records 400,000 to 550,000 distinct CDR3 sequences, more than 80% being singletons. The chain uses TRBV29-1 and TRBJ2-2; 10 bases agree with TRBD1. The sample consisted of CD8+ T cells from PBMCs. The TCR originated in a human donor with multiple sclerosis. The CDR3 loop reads CSVFTGTGVTGELFF. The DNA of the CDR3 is TGCAGCGTTTTCACCGGGACAGGGGTCACCGGGGAGCTGTTTTTT.